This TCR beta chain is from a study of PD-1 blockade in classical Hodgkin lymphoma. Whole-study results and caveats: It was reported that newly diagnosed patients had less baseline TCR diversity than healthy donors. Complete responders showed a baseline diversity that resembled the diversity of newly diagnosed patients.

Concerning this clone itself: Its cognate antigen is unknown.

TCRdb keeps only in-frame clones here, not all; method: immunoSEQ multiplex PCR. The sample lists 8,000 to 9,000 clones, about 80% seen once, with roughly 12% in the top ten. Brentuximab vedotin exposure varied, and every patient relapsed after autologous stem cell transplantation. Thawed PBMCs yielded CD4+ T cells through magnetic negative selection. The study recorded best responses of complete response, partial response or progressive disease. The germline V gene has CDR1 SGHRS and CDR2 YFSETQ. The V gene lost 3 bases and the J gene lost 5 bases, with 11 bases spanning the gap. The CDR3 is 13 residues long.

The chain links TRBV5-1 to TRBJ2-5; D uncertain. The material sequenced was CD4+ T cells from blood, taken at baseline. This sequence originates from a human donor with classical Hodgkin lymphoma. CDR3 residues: CASSYGVPETQYF. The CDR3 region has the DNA TGCGCCAGCAGCTATGGGGTACCCGAGACCCAGTACTTC.